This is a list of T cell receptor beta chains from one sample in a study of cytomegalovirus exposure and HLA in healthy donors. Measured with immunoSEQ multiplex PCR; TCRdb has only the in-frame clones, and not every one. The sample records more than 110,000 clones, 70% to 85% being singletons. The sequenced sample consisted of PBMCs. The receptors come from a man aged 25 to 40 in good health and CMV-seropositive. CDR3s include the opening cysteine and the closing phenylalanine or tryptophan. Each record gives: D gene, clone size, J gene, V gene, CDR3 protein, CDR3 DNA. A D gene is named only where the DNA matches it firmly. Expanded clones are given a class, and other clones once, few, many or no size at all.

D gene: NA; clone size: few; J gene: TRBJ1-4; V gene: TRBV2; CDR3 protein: CASSTLGVRANEKLFF; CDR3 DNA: TGTGCCAGCAGCACCCTCGGGGTGAGGGCTAATGAAAAACTGTTTTTT
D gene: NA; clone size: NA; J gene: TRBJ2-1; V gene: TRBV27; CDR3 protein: CASSSGYLSNEQFF; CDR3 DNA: TGTGCCAGCAGTTCAGGGTATCTGAGCAATGAGCAGTTCTTC
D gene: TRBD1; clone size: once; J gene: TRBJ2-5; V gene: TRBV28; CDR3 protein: CASVTGQGQRTQYF; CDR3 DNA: TGTGCCAGCGTCACGGGACAGGGGCAGAGAACCCAGTACTTC
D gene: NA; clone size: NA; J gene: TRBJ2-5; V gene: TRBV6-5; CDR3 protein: CASSYSFRETQYF; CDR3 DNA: TGTGCCAGCAGTTACTCTTTCCGAGAGACCCAGTACTTC
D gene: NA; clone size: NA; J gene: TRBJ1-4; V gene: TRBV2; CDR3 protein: CASRTMTATNEKLFF; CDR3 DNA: TGTGCCAGCAGAACAATGACAGCAACTAATGAAAAACTGTTTTTT
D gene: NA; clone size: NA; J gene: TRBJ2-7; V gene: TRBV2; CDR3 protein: CASSAGTNGYEQYF; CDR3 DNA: TGTGCCAGCAGTGCCGGGACAAATGGGTACGAGCAGTACTTC
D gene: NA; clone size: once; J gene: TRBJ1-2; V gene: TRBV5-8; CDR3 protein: CASSLRGYGYTF; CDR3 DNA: TGTGCCAGCAGCTTGAGGGGCTATGGCTACACCTTC
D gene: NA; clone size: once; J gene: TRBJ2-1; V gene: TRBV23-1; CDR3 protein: CASSRRCLRVLGPYNEQFF; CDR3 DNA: TGCGCCAGCAGTCGGAGGTGTCTGAGAGTCCTGGGCCCCTACAATGAGCAGTTCTTC
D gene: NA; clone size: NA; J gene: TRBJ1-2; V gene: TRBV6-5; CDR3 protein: CASSYQGRSYGYTF; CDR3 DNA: TGTGCCAGCAGTTACCAAGGCAGGTCCTATGGCTACACCTTC
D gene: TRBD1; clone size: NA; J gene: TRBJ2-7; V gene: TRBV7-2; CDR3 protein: CASSLTGIGDEQYF; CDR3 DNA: TGTGCCAGCAGTTTGACAGGGATTGGGGACGAGCAGTACTTC
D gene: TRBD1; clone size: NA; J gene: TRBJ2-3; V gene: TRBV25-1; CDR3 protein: CASSPGTGRWDTQYF; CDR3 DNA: TGTGCCAGCAGTCCTGGGACAGGGAGGTGGGATACGCAGTATTTT
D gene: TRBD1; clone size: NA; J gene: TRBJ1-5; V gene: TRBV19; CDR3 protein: CASSSWTGGNQPQHF; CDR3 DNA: TGTGCCAGTAGTAGCTGGACAGGAGGGAATCAGCCCCAGCATTTT
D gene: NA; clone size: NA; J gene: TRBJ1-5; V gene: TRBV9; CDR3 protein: CASSVGGNSNQPQHF; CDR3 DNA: TGTGCCAGCAGCGTAGGCGGGAATAGCAATCAGCCCCAGCATTTT
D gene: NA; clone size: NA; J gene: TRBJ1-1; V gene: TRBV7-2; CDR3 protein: CASSLTGITEAFF; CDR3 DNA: TGTGCCAGCAGCTTAACAGGGATCACTGAAGCTTTCTTT
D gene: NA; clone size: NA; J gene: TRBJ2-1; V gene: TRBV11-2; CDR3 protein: CASQGGAGDNEQFF; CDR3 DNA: TGTGCCAGCCAAGGGGGGGCAGGGGATAATGAGCAGTTCTTC
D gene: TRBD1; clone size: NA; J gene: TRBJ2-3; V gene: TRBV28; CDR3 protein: CASSLGQGRDTQYF; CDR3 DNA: TGTGCCAGCAGTTTGGGACAGGGGAGAGATACGCAGTATTTT
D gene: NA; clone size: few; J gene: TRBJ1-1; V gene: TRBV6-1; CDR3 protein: CASYRGGNTEAFF; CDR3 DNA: TGTGCCAGCTATAGGGGGGGGAACACTGAAGCTTTCTTT